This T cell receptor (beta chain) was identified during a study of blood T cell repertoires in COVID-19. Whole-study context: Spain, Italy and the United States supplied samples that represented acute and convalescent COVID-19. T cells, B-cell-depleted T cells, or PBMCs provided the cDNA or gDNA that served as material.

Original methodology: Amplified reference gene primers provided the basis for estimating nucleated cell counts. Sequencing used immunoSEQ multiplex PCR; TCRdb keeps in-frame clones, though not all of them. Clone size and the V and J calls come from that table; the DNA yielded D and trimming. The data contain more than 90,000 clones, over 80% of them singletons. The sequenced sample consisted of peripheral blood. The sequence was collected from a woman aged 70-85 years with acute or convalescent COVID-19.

The DNA for the CDR3 is TGTGCCAGCAGTGTTCCGGGACTACAAGAGAAAACCCAGTACTTC. The encoded protein is CASSVPGLQEKTQYF. V is TRBV2 and J is TRBJ2-5, with 7 nucleotides matching TRBD2. V gave up 4 bases and J gave up 8 bases; unmatched junction bases: 13. This CDR3 region has 15 residues. CDR1 is SNHLY, CDR2 FYNNEI, per germline. The full variable domain, rest sourced from reference TRBV2 and TRBJ2-5, is EPEVTQTPSHQVTQMGQEVILRCVPISNHLYFYWYRQILGQKVEFLVSFYNNEISEKSEIFDDQFSVERPDGSNFTLKIRSTKLEDSAMYFCASSVPGLQEKTQYFGPGTRLLVL.